Each of the 15 T cell receptor beta chains below was sequenced from the same sample in a study of blood T cells in healthy people across ages. A J-beta primer mix and a sample-barcoded 5' primer were used in a second PCR of about 7 to 12 cycles. TCRdb processed the 5' RACE reads anew with MiXCR; each CDR3 protein has one entry. The sample consists of some 1.1 million distinct CDR3 sequences, roughly two fifths of them appearing once. The material sequenced was blood. Receptor source: a man between 18 and 35 years old in good health.

V usage is TRBV20-1 and J usage is TRBJ2-1; 11 bases are shared with TRBD2. V was clipped by 1 base and J by 3 bases; unmatched bases: 8. Germline assignment: CDR1 DFQATT and CDR2 SNEGSKA (reference sequence). This CDR3 contains 17 residues. Written as DNA, the CDR3 is TGCAGTGCTAGAGTCCCAGCAACTAGCGGGGGCTACAATGAGCAGTTCTTC. This translates into CSARVPATSGGYNEQFF.

This clonotype was observed a few times. The chain carries TRBV2 and TRBJ2-6; D gene unclear. The germline V gene encodes CDR1 SNHLY and CDR2 FYNNEI. The CDR3 is 14 residues long. Between the trimmed V and J ends, which lost 8 bases and 0 bases, there was a span of 8 bases. The CDR3 sequence: CASDLGSGANVLTF. For the CDR3, the DNA is TGTGCCAGCGATTTGGGCTCTGGGGCCAACGTCCTGACTTTC.

The chain has TRBV5-1 and TRBJ1-1; 8 bases agree with TRBD1. V trimming: 7 bases; J trimming: 2 bases; junction bases outside the gene matches: 7. The CDR3 is 14 residues long. Germline V gene lookup returns CDR1 SGHRS and CDR2 YFSETQ. This chain's CDR3 is CASGYRGANTEAFF. CDR3 DNA sequence: TGCGCCAGCGGCTACAGGGGGGCCAACACTGAAGCTTTCTTT.

CDR3 amino acids: CSAHLHTGELFF. CDR3 nucleotides: TGCAGTGCCCACCTACACACCGGGGAGCTGTTTTTT. The gene calls are TRBV20-1 and TRBJ2-2; D is uncertain. This CDR3 is built from 12 residues. Germline values: CDR1 DFQATT, CDR2 SNEGSKA (reference sequence). V lost 6 bases, J lost 3 bases, and 8 bases lay in between.

This clonotype has just a few counts. The chain uses TRBV5-6 and TRBJ2-1; D remains unclear. V lost 4 bases and J lost 7, with 15 bases in between. CDR1 and CDR2 (germline): SGHDT, YYEEEE. This CDR3 is 14 amino acids long. The CDR3 protein is CASSLSLRVNEQFF. CDR3 DNA sequence: TGTGCCAGCAGCCTCTCCCTTCGGGTAAATGAGCAGTTCTTC.

This clonotype was recorded a few times. The chain has TRBV29-1 and TRBJ1-2; D not resolved. This CDR3 has 11 amino acids. Germline CDR1 is SQVTM and CDR2 is ANQGSEA. The chain's CDR3 is CTTREGGGYTF. The CDR3 bases are TGCACCACTAGGGAGGGTGGCGGCTACACCTTC.

This clonotype has more than one count but fewer than ten. The V call is TRBV29-1, the J call TRBJ2-1, with D possibly matching TRBD1 (6 bases). The germline V gene encodes CDR1 SQVTM and CDR2 ANQGSEA. The CDR3 is 18 residues long. The V end was cut by 6 bases, the J end by 4 bases, with 28 bases between. This CDR3 is CSVAPGQGSRRAYNEQFF. CDR3 coding DNA: TGCAGCGTCGCACCGGGCCAGGGGAGCCGCCGAGCATACAATGAGCAGTTCTTC.

This chain connects TRBV12-3 or TRBV12-4 to TRBJ1-4; TRBD1 matches 9 bases. V shed 7 bases, J shed 8 bases, and the junction held 8 bases outside the gene matches. The CDR3 is 14 residues long. In DNA, the CDR3 is TGTGCCAGCACTTTGGACAGGGGTGGAGAAAAACTGTTTTTT. This gives the protein CASTLDRGGEKLFF.

The chain has TRBV7-2 and TRBJ1-6; no firm D call. The CDR3 sequence is 15 residues long. Germline CDR1 and CDR2: SGHTA and FQGNSA. Deletions cut 3 bases from V and 6 bases from J, with 12 bases between. CDR3 protein: CASSLGSVVNSPLHF. CDR3 in DNA: TGTGCCAGCAGCTTGGGCAGTGTGGTTAATTCACCCCTCCACTTT.

The CDR3 bases are TGTGCCACCAGTGATCCGCGAAACTCCCAAGAGACCCAGTACTTC. It encodes CATSDPRNSQETQYF. The chain couples TRBV24-1 to TRBJ2-5, with unresolved D. The CDR3 covers 15 residues. Germline V lookup: CDR1 KGHDR, CDR2 SFDVKD. The V end lost 3 bases, the J end lost 1 base, and 11 bases lay between the germline ends.

The chain has TRBV20-1 and TRBJ2-3; 13 bases agree with TRBD2. CDR3 length equals 15 residues. The V segment lost 6 bases and the J segment 7 bases; nucleotides outside the gene matches: 10. Germline V CDR1 and CDR2: DFQATT, SNEGSKA (reference sequence). Here the CDR3 DNA reads TGCAGTGCAAAAAAGACTAGCGGGGGGCCTAATACGCAGTATTTT. It specifies CSAKKTSGGPNTQYF.

This clonotype was seen only a few times. The V and J genes are TRBV2 and TRBJ1-1; 9 bases agree with TRBD1. The CDR3 is made up of 14 amino acids. V gave up 5 bases and J gave up 5 bases; unmatched junction bases: 6. Germline-derived CDR1 and CDR2 are SNHLY and FYNNEI. DNA for the CDR3: TGTGCCAGCAGTAACAGGGGGCTGAGGACTGAAGCTTTCTTT. Translation: CASSNRGLRTEAFF.

V gene TRBV5-8 combines with J gene TRBJ1-2; no firm D call. Germline V lookup: CDR1 SGHTS, CDR2 YDEGEE. The CDR3 covers 15 residues. With 0 bases removed from V and 3 bases from J, the gap between germline ends came to 12 bases. CDR3 loop: CASSLGGTDYYGYTF. The CDR3, as DNA: TGTGCCAGCAGCTTGGGGGGTACTGATTACTATGGCTACACCTTC.

This chain joins TRBV20-1 and TRBJ2-1; 8 positions agree with TRBD1. The CDR3 has 16 residues. CDR1 and CDR2 from the germline V gene are DFQATT and SNEGSKA (reference sequence). V shed 7 bases, J shed 5 bases, and the junction held 16 bases outside the gene matches. The CDR3 nucleotides read TGCAGTGTTAGGCTACCGGGACAGGTCCTGAACAATGAGCAGTTCTTC. This translates into CSVRLPGQVLNNEQFF.

To note about this clonotype: A single base separates this from a much larger clone, so it may be a read error. The rearrangement links TRBV13 to TRBJ2-1; D is tentatively TRBD1 or TRBD2 (5 bases each). V lost 5 bases and J 5 bases, leaving 22 bases between the germline ends. The germline CDR1 and CDR2 sequences are PRHDT and FYEKMQ (reference sequence). CDR3 length: 17 amino acids. In DNA form, the CDR3 reads TGTGCCAGCAGCAGCAACGACTTCAGGGAGCCCGACAATGAGCAGTTCTTC. It codes for CASSSNDFREPDNEQFF.